Sequencing of this T cell receptor beta chain was carried out in a study of CD8 T cell repertoires and HIV-1 epitope variants (dated by TCRdb to about 2020). Describing the broader study: Twenty-five peptides representing autologous and known Gag and Nef epitope variants were each used to stimulate T cells in separate culture wells. Among the control conditions were a peptide pool of CMV, EBV and flu, the Ebola AY9 epitope serving as a negative control, and a well with no peptide. Tested epitopes included three Gag epitope families and Nef HW9 and YT9. T cells were enriched with the EasySep Human T Cell Enrichment Kit and co-cultured with equal numbers of autologous T cell-negative cells as antigen-presenting cells. Cultures ran for 10 days in IMDM with gentamicin, with half-media changes on days 3 and 7 adding IL-2, IL-7 and IL-15. A 1M T cell aliquot was kept as an uncultured baseline condition, separate from the roughly 90 T cell cultures. Running each culture condition in triplicate, except for one peptide done in duplicate, gave a total of 83 T cell cultures.

Worth noting for this clone: Its antigen is still unknown. No qualities accompany the bases; no much larger clone lies one base away.

The EasySep Human CD8+ T Cell Enrichment Kit was used on day 10 to isolate CD8+ T cells from every culture. Study-wide findings and limitations: A handful of clonotypes recognized the Nef KF9 family and one clonotype recognized the HW9 family, while no responses to the TAALDMSHF plasma variant were seen. The assay could identify only TCR beta chains and pointed to proliferation in response to antigen, not to T cell function or cytokine profile. The study identified eight to ten antigen-specific TCR beta clonotypes, more than five of which appeared to be cross-reactive for autologous or known escape epitope variants.

Taken from cysteine to phenylalanine, the CDR3 has 22 residues. Only the CDR3 DNA is retained, 66 bases long and in frame from the first base. Sequencing of TCR beta CDR3 regions was done on the immunoSEQ platform at survey depth. The QIAamp DNA micro kit was used to extract genomic DNA from every cultured and uncultured CD8+ T cell population. Turning to the authors' computational methods: Samples with under 5,000 productive reads were excluded, and this exclusion removed about 7% of the 75 HIV peptide-stimulated cultures. A MANAFEST web app trimmed sequences to CDR3 and removed nonproductive sequences, CDR3s under 5 amino acids, and those not starting C or ending F/W. Clonotypes were classified as antigen-specific only if expansion was observed in at least 2 of 3 replicates versus the no-peptide control at FDR 0.01, only within one epitope family. A specific clonotype also had to show a frequency at least fivefold higher than in wells stimulated with peptides from other epitope families. TCRdb carries this immuneACCESS record with in-frame sequences only. Its versions omit some clonotypes, under half of them owing to an unresolved V gene in the studies checked, with the rest unexplained. That table gives V, J and clone size, and the DNA gave D and trimming. This sample is represented by 5,300 or so clones; less than 65% of them were singletons. About 45% of the sample is in the top ten clones.

Sequencing input: cultured CD8+ T cells derived from PBMCs. The rearrangement combines TRBV21-1 with TRBJ2-1; the tabulated D call, TRBD2, remains unverified against the DNA. TRBV21-1 is deemed a pseudogene. The source is a male donor with HIV. CDR3 sequence: CASSRTGKPGLALYNSYNEQFF. The nucleotide sequence is TGTGCCAGCAGCAGGACGGGTAAACCGGGACTAGCTCTTTATAACTCCTACAATGAGCAGTTCTTC.